A single sample is the source of the 5 T cell receptor beta chains below, sequenced in a study of regulatory T cells (dated by TCRdb to between 2018 and 2020). Libraries were built with the immunoSEQ multiplex PCR assay. The multiplex PCR used 52 forward TRBV primers and 13 reverse TRBJ primers, with assay-based and computational corrections for amplification bias. Drawn from immuneACCESS, this table holds only the in-frame rearrangements with V and J called that TCRdb kept. Clones are partly lost; checked studies trace under half to an unresolved V gene and leave the rest unexplained. The sample includes 17,000 or so clones, with 92% observed a single time. Of the sample, approximately 30% falls within the top ten clones. What was sequenced was CD8+ T cells sorted from blood. Receptors originate from a person aged 18-29 years with CD3G deficiency.

The V and J genes are TRBV4-1 and TRBJ2-5; D call uncertain. The germline V and J ends were trimmed by 7 bases and 10 bases, with 13 bases remaining between them. This CDR3 has 11 residues. CDR1 and CDR2 from the germline V gene are MGHRA and YSYEKL. The DNA for the CDR3 is TGCGCCAGCAAACCGGGTAGAGACCAGTACTTC. This sequence encodes CASKPGRDQYF.

This chain joins TRBV4-3 and TRBJ2-1; 12 bases are shared with TRBD2. V shed 5 bases, J shed 4 bases, and the junction held 6 bases outside the gene matches. This CDR3 contains 16 residues. Germline V CDR1 and CDR2: LGHNA, YSLEER. CDR3 coding DNA: TGCGCCAGCAGCTTTTCACTAGCGGGGGGTTACAATGAGCAGTTCTTC. This encodes CASSFSLAGGYNEQFF.

The rearrangement links TRBV10-2 to TRBJ2-5; a possible D gene is TRBD2 (6 bases). The CDR3 has 14 residues. V lost 2 bases and J lost 5, with 12 bases in between. Germline V CDR1 and CDR2: WSHSY, SAAADI. CDR3 region: CASSEGGESETQYF. CDR3 coding DNA: TGCGCCAGCAGTGAGGGCGGGGAATCGGAGACCCAGTACTTC.

This chain links TRBV4-1 with TRBJ2-2, with TRBD1 matching 7 bases. The junction had 3 bases not matched to a gene; V was cut back by 1 base and J by 4 bases. The CDR3 runs 15 residues. Germline V gene sequence: CDR1 MGHRA, CDR2 YSYEKL. As DNA, the CDR3 is TGCGCCAGCAGCCAAGGGGGACAGATCACCGGGGAGCTGTTTTTT. Translation: CASSQGGQITGELFF.

V is TRBV19 and J is TRBJ1-5; the match to TRBD1 covers 9 bases. With V trimmed by 1 base and J by 0 bases, 16 bases remained unmatched. Germline CDR1 and CDR2: LNHDA and SQIVND (reference sequence). The length of the CDR3 is 21 residues. CDR3 loop: CASSIVGFVDRGIFSNQPQHF. In DNA form, the CDR3 reads TGTGCCAGTAGTATAGTAGGATTCGTGGACAGGGGAATATTTAGCAATCAGCCCCAGCATTTT.